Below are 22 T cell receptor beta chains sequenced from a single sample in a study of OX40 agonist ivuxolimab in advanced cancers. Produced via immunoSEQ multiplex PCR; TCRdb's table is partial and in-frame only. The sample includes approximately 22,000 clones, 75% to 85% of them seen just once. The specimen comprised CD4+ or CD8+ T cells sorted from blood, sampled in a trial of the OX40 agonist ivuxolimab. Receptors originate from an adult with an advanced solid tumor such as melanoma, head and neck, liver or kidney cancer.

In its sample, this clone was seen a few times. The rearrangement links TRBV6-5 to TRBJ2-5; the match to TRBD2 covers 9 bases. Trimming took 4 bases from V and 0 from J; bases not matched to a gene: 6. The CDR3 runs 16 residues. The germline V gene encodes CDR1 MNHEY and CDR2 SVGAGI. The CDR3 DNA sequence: TGTGCCAGCAGTTCTAGCGGGGAAAGGTACCAAGAGACCCAGTACTTC. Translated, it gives CASSSSGERYQETQYF.

CDR3 loop: CAISESVPGAEYNEQFF. The CDR3 DNA sequence: TGTGCCATCAGTGAGTCGGTTCCGGGGGCGGAGTACAATGAGCAGTTCTTC. The V and J genes are TRBV10-3 and TRBJ2-1; D is possibly TRBD1 or TRBD2 (6 bases each). V was shortened by 0 bases and J by 4 bases, with 16 bases between the two germline ends. The CDR3 is 17 residues long. Germline CDR1 and CDR2: ENHRY and SYGVKD.

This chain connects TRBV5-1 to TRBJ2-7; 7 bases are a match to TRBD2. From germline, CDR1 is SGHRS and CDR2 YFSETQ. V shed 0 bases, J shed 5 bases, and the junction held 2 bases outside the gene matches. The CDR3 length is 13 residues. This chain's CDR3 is CASSLVGGNEQYF. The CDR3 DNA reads TGCGCCAGCAGCTTGGTCGGGGGGAACGAGCAGTACTTC.

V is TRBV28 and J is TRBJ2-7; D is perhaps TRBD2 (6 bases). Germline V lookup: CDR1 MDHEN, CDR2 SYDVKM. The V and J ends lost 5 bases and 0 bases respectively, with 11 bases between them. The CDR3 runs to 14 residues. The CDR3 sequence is CASSNRGTSYEQYF. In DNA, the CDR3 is TGTGCCAGCAGTAACCGCGGGACCTCCTACGAGCAGTACTTC.

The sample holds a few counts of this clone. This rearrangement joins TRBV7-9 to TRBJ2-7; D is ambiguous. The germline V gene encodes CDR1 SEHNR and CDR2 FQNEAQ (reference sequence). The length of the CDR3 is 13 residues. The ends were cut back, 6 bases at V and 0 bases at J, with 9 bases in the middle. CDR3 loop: CASRDDTSYEQYF. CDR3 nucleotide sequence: TGTGCCAGCAGAGACGACACCTCCTACGAGCAGTACTTC.

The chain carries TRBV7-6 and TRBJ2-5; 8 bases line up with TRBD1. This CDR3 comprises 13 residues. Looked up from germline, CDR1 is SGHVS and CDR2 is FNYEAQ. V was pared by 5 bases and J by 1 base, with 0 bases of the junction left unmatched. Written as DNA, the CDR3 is TGTGCCAGCAGCGACAGGGGCCAAGAGACCCAGTACTTC. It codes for CASSDRGQETQYF. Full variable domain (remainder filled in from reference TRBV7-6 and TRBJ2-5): GAGVSQSPRYKVTKRGQDVALRCDPISGHVSLYWYRQALGQGPEFLTYFNYEAQQDKSGLPNDRFSAERPEGSISTLTIQRTEQRDSAMYRCASSDRGQETQYFGPGTRLLVL.

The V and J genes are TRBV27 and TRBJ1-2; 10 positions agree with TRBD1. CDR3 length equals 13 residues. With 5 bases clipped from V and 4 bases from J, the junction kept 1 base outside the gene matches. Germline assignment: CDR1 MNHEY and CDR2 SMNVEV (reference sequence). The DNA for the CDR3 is TGTGCCAGCAGTGACAGGGGGCCCTATGGCTACACCTTC. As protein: CASSDRGPYGYTF.

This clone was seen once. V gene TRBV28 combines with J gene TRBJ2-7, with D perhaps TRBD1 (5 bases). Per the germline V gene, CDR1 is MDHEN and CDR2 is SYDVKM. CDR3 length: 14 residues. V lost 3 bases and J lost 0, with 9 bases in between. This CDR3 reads CASSLGQGSYEQYF. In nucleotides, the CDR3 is TGTGCCAGCAGTTTGGGGCAGGGCTCCTACGAGCAGTACTTC.

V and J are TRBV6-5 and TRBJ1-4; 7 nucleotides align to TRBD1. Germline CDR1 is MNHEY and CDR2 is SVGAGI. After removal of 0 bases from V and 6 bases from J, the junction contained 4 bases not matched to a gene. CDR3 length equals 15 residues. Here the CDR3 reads CASSYSGRGDEKLFF. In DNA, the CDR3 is TGTGCCAGCAGTTACTCGGGCAGGGGGGATGAAAAACTGTTTTTT.

The CDR3 DNA follows: TGTGCCAGCAGTGACTCAGTAGCCGACTACAATGAGCAGTTCTTC. This translates into CASSDSVADYNEQFF. The chain joins TRBV6-4 to TRBJ2-1; D gene uncertain. V lost 0 bases to trimming and J lost 3 bases, with 9 bases between them. Per germline, CDR1 MRHNA and CDR2 SNTAGT. This CDR3 contains 15 residues.

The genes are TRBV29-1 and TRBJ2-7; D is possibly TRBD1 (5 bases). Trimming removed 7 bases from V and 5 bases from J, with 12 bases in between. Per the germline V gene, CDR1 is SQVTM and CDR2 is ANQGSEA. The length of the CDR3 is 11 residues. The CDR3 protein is CSADGRDEQYF. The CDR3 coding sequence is TGCAGCGCCGATGGCAGGGACGAGCAGTACTTC.

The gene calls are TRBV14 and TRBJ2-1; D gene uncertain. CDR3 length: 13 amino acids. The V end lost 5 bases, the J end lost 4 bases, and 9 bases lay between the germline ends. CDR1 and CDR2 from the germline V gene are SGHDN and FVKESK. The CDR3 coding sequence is TGTGCCAGCAGCTCCCTTTTGTACAATGAGCAGTTCTTC. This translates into CASSSLLYNEQFF.

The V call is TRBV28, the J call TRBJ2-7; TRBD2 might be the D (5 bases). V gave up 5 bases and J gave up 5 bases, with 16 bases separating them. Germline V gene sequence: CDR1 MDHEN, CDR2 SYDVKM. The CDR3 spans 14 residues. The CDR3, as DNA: TGTGCCAGCAGTATCTATCGGGGTCCCCACGAGCAGTACTTC. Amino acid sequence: CASSIYRGPHEQYF. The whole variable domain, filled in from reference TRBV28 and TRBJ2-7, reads DVKVTQSSRYLVKRTGEKVFLECVQDMDHENMFWYRQDPGLGLRLIYFSYDVKMKEKGDIPEGYSVSREKKERFSLILESASTNQTSMYLCASSIYRGPHEQYFGPGTRLTVT.

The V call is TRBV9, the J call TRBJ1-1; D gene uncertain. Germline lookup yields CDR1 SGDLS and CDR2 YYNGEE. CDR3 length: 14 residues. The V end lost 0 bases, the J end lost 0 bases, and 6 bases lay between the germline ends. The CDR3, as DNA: TGTGCCAGCAGCGTAGGGGGTATGAACACTGAAGCTTTCTTT. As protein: CASSVGGMNTEAFF.

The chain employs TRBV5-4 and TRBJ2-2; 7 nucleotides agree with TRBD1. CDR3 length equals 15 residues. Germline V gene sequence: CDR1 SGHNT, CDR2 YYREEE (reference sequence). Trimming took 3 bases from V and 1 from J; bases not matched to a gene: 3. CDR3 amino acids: CASSSNRGNTGELFF. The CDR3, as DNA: TGTGCCAGCAGCTCGAACAGGGGGAACACCGGGGAGCTGTTTTTT.

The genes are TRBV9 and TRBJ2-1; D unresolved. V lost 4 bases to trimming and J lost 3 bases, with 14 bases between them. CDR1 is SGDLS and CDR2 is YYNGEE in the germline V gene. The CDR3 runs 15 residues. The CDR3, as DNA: TGTGCCAGCAGCCTCGGTGGCGAAATCTACAATGAGCAGTTCTTC. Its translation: CASSLGGEIYNEQFF.

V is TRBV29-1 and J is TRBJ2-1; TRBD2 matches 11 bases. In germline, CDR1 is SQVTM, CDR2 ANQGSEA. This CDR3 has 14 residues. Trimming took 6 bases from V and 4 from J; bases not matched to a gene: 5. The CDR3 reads CSVSTSGIYNEQFF. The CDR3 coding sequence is TGCAGCGTGTCGACTAGCGGGATATACAATGAGCAGTTCTTC.

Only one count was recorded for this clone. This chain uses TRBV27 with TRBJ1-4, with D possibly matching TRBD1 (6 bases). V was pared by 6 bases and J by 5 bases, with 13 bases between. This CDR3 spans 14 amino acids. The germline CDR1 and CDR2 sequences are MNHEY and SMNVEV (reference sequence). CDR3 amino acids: CASRARGRNEKLFF. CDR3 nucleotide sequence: TGTGCCAGCAGGGCGCGGGGGCGGAATGAAAAACTGTTTTTT.

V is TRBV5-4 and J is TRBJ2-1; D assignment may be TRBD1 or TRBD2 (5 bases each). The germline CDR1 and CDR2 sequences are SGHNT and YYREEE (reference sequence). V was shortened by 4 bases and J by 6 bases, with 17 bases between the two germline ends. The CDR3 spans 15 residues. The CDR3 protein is CASSVSGTPLNEQFF. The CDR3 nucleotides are TGTGCCAGCAGCGTCTCCGGGACGCCTCTCAATGAGCAGTTCTTC.

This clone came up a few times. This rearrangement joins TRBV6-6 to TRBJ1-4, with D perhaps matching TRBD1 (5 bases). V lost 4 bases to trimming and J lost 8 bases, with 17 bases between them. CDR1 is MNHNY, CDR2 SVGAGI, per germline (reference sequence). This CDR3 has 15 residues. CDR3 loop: CASSSPRGREEKLFF. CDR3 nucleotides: TGTGCCAGCAGTTCCCCCCGGGGCAGGGAGGAAAAACTGTTTTTT.

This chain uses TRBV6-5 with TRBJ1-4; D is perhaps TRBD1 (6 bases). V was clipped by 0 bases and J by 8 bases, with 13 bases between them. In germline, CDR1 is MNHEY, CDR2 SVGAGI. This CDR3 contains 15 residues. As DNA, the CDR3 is TGTGCCAGCAGTTACTCGTGGCAGGGGAGCGAAAAACTGTTTTTT. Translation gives CASSYSWQGSEKLFF.

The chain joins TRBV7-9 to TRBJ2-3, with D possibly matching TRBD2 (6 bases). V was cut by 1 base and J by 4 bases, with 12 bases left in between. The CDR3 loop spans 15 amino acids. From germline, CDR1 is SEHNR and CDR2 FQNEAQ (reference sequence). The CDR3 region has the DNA TGTGCCAGCAGCTTAGTCTCCCGGGACTCAGATACGCAGTATTTT. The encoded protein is CASSLVSRDSDTQYF.